Presented here are 29 T cell receptor beta chains from one specimen sequenced in a study of control samples from healthy donors and cancer patients. The table came from immunoSEQ multiplex PCR; TCRdb's copy has only in-frame clones and leaves some out. Here the sample spans around 110,000 clones, 85% to 90% being singletons. Material: blood. The receptors originated from a woman in her seventies in good health.

V gene TRBV27 combines with J gene TRBJ1-2; D may be TRBD1 (5 bases). The CDR3 is 15 amino acids. In germline, CDR1 is MNHEY, CDR2 SMNVEV (reference sequence). Trimming left V 6 bases short and J 0 bases short, with 14 bases between. The chain's CDR3 is CASRQQGRANYGYTF. The CDR3 bases are TGTGCCAGCAGACAGCAGGGACGCGCTAACTATGGCTACACCTTC.

CDR3 DNA sequence: TGTGCCAGCTCACCGAGGTTGGCGGGGGCCTCTCGTCCTGGCTACACCTTC. As protein: CASSPRLAGASRPGYTF. V usage is TRBV18 and J usage is TRBJ1-2, with a weak D call TRBD1 (6 bases). With 3 bases removed from V and 7 bases from J, the gap between germline ends came to 24 bases. This CDR3 comprises 17 residues. The germline CDR1 and CDR2 sequences are KGHSH and LQKENI.

This clone appeared a few times. This chain connects TRBV7-3 to TRBJ1-1; D may be TRBD1 (6 bases). V gave up 4 bases and J gave up 3 bases, with 15 bases separating them. From germline, CDR1 is SGHTA and CDR2 FQGTGA. The CDR3 length is 15 residues. The CDR3 DNA sequence: TGTGCCAGCAGCTCGTCGGGCGGGGGCTACACTGAAGCTTTCTTT. Its translation: CASSSSGGGYTEAFF.

CDR3 residues: CATSPPDREALHF. The CDR3 DNA is TGTGCCACCAGCCCACCCGACAGGGAAGCCCTCCACTTT. This chain joins TRBV15 and TRBJ1-6; 7 nucleotides line up with TRBD1. This CDR3 has 13 amino acids. Germline CDR1 LNHNV, CDR2 YYDKDF (reference sequence). The junction had 9 bases not matched to a gene; V was cut back by 5 bases and J by 14 bases.

The chain couples TRBV20-1 to TRBJ2-3, with TRBD2 identical over 9 bases. The germline V gene has CDR1 DFQATT and CDR2 SNEGSKA (reference sequence). The CDR3 has 17 amino acids. Germline trimming cut 3 bases from V and 4 bases from J; bases unmatched to any gene: 14. The CDR3 loop reads CSASFQGGGAAPDTQYF. The DNA of the CDR3 is TGCAGTGCTAGTTTTCAAGGCGGGGGGGCCGCCCCAGATACGCAGTATTTT.

Here the CDR3 reads CASSLGGGGTGTEAFF. CDR3 sequence (DNA): TGTGCCAGCAGCTTAGGAGGGGGCGGTACGGGCACTGAAGCTTTCTTT. The chain couples TRBV7-8 to TRBJ1-1; TRBD1 matches 7 bases. The ends lost 1 base at V and 4 bases at J; junction bases unmatched: 9. This CDR3 has 16 amino acids. The germline V gene encodes CDR1 SGHVS and CDR2 FQNEAQ.

CDR3 nucleotide sequence: TGTGCCAGCCGTACTAGCTGGGGAGATACGCAGTATTTT. It codes for CASRTSWGDTQYF. The chain recombines TRBV2 with TRBJ2-3, with D possibly TRBD2 on 6 matching bases. The CDR3 contains 13 residues. V gave up 8 bases and J gave up 5 bases, with 14 bases separating them. Germline V gene data show CDR1 as SNHLY and CDR2 as FYNNEI. Complete variable domain (other parts from reference TRBV2 and TRBJ2-3): EPEVTQTPSHQVTQMGQEVILRCVPISNHLYFYWYRQILGQKVEFLVSFYNNEISEKSEIFDDQFSVERPDGSNFTLKIRSTKLEDSAMYFCASRTSWGDTQYFGPGTRLTVL.

The rearrangement uses TRBV27 and TRBJ1-6; D is unclear. V lost 6 bases and J 7 bases, leaving 13 bases between the germline ends. Germline lookup yields CDR1 MNHEY and CDR2 SMNVEV (reference sequence). The CDR3 is 14 residues long. CDR3 sequence (DNA): TGTGCCAGCAGACGAGAGGGTGTGAATTCACCCCTCCACTTT. As protein: CASRREGVNSPLHF.

V usage is TRBV15 and J usage is TRBJ1-1, with TRBD1 as a possible D gene (5 bases). This CDR3 contains 19 residues. Germline loops: CDR1 LNHNV, CDR2 YYDKDF (reference sequence). The V end was cut by 3 bases, the J end by 1 base, with 24 bases between. This CDR3 reads CATSRPSGKRLPPNTEAFF. CDR3 DNA: TGTGCCACCAGCAGGCCATCAGGGAAAAGGCTCCCCCCGAACACTGAAGCTTTCTTT.

V usage is TRBV7-9 and J usage is TRBJ1-3; TRBD1 aligns across 8 bases. CDR3 length: 15 amino acids. The V gene's germline CDR1 is SEHNR and CDR2 FQNEAQ (reference sequence). The V segment lost 4 bases and the J segment 2 bases; nucleotides outside the gene matches: 4. The CDR3 bases are TGTGCCAGCAGCTCGACAGGGGTCCCTGGAAACACCATATATTTT. Residues: CASSSTGVPGNTIYF.

J is TRBJ1-4 and V is TRBV4-3, with a tentative D call TRBD1 (5 bases). The CDR3 spans 16 residues. Trimming took off 0 bases at V and 4 bases at J, with 12 bases between the two ends. Germline V gives CDR1 LGHNA, CDR2 YSLEER. The CDR3 nucleotides are TGCGCCAGCAGCCAAGATGTGGGGGTGGATAATGAAAAACTGTTTTTT. Amino acid sequence: CASSQDVGVDNEKLFF.

This sequence joins TRBV7-9 and TRBJ1-1; 7 bases are a match to TRBD1. V lost 5 bases to trimming and J lost 6 bases; unmatched junction nucleotides: 6. The germline V gene encodes CDR1 SEHNR and CDR2 FQNEAQ (reference sequence). This CDR3 contains 13 residues. DNA of the CDR3: TGTGCCAGCAGCAGTTCACAGGGGTCTGAAGCTTTCTTT. The encoded protein is CASSSSQGSEAFF. The full variable domain, its missing parts supplied by reference TRBV7-9 and TRBJ1-1, is DTGVSQNPRHKITKRGQNVTFRCDPISEHNRLYWYRQTLGQGPEFLTYFQNEAQLEKSRLLSDRFSAERPKGSFSTLEIQRTEQGDSAMYLCASSSSQGSEAFFGQGTRLTVV.

To note about this clone: Other DNA sequences in the sample encode the same CDR3. The chain couples TRBV7-2 to TRBJ2-1; D might be TRBD1 (5 bases). The germline CDR1 and CDR2 sequences are SGHTA and FQGNSA. The CDR3 spans 14 residues. Trimming stripped 5 bases from V and 2 bases from J, with 10 bases between. CDR3 loop: CASSPDRTYNEQFF. CDR3 DNA sequence: TGTGCCAGCAGCCCCGACAGAACCTACAATGAGCAGTTCTTC.

V is TRBV4-1 and J is TRBJ2-7; TRBD1 is a possible D gene (6 bases). The germline CDR1 and CDR2 sequences are MGHRA and YSYEKL. V was trimmed by 0 bases and J by 3 bases, leaving 24 bases between them. The CDR3 spans 19 residues. CDR3 loop: CASSQEGAGAFGKSYEQYF. CDR3 nucleotide sequence: TGCGCCAGCAGCCAAGAGGGGGCAGGGGCGTTCGGGAAGAGCTACGAGCAGTACTTC.

The genes are TRBV9 and TRBJ2-5, with D possibly being TRBD2 (7 bases). The CDR3 has 14 amino acids. V was shortened by 3 bases and J by 5 bases, with 14 bases between the two germline ends. Germline V gives CDR1 SGDLS, CDR2 YYNGEE. The CDR3 here is CASSGGGEGETQYF. The CDR3 nucleotides read TGTGCCAGCAGCGGAGGGGGGGAGGGGGAGACCCAGTACTTC.

The chain recombines TRBV11-3 with TRBJ2-1, with 10 bases lining up with TRBD2. CDR3 length: 17 residues. With 1 base clipped from V and 4 bases from J, the junction kept 7 bases outside the gene matches. Germline V gives CDR1 SGHNT, CDR2 YENEEA. The CDR3 is CASSLGVAGGTYNEQFF. CDR3 in DNA: TGTGCCAGCAGCTTAGGAGTAGCGGGGGGAACTTACAATGAGCAGTTCTTC.

The chain has TRBV12-3 or TRBV12-4 and TRBJ1-1; no reliable D call. The CDR3 spans 12 residues. Trimming pared 1 base from V and 3 bases from J, leaving 3 bases between. The CDR3 loop reads CASSLVYTEAFF. DNA of the CDR3: TGTGCCAGCAGTTTAGTCTACACTGAAGCTTTCTTT.

This chain joins TRBV25-1 and TRBJ1-1; D ambiguous. Germline lookup yields CDR1 MGHDK and CDR2 SYGVNS. The CDR3 contains 15 residues. V gave up 3 bases and J gave up 10 bases, with 21 bases separating them. CDR3 coding DNA: TGTGCCAGCAGTGATCCCAGAAGGGCCTCCGGGCTAGCTTTCTTT. Protein product: CASSDPRRASGLAFF.

The chain combines TRBV4-1 with TRBJ1-3, with a possible D match to TRBD1 (6 bases). Trimming took off 4 bases at V and 4 bases at J, with 11 bases between the two ends. Germline CDR1 MGHRA, CDR2 YSYEKL. The CDR3 spans 14 residues. This CDR3 reads CASSPRGLGNTIYF. The CDR3 region has the DNA TGCGCCAGCAGCCCCAGGGGTTTAGGAAACACCATATATTTT.

V usage is TRBV19 and J usage is TRBJ2-2; 7 bases map to TRBD2. Germline CDR1 LNHDA, CDR2 SQIVND (reference sequence). This CDR3 spans 13 amino acids. J was trimmed by 4 bases and V by 8 bases; bases with no gene match: 4. The CDR3 is CASGGGATGELFF. DNA of the CDR3: TGTGCCAGTGGGGGGGGTGCCACCGGGGAGCTGTTTTTT. Complete variable domain (other parts from reference TRBV19 and TRBJ2-2): DGGITQSPKYLFRKEGQNVTLSCEQNLNHDAMYWYRQDPGQGLRLIYYSQIVNDFQKGDIAEGYSVSREKKESFPLTVTSAQKNPTAFYLCASGGGATGELFFGEGSRLTVL.

This rearrangement joins TRBV3-1 (or the pseudogene TRBV3-2) to TRBJ1-2; 9 nucleotides line up with TRBD1. The V gene end was trimmed by 1 base and the J gene end by 8 bases; junction bases not matched to a gene: 2. Germline lookup yields CDR1 LGHDT and CDR2 YNNKEL (reference sequence). This CDR3 region has 13 residues. In DNA, the CDR3 is TGTGCCAGCAGCCAAGCCACAGGGGGCGGCTACACCTTC. Its translation: CASSQATGGGYTF.

The chain has TRBV19 and TRBJ1-2; 7 bases map to TRBD1. The CDR3 length is 16 residues. Per germline, CDR1 LNHDA and CDR2 SQIVND (reference sequence). The junction had 9 bases not matched to a gene; V was cut back by 3 bases and J by 2 bases. The CDR3 DNA follows: TGTGCCAGTAGTATGTTTGCTTCGGGACAGAACTATGGCTACACCTTC. Amino acid sequence: CASSMFASGQNYGYTF.

The V call is TRBV6-5, the J call TRBJ2-4; the D gene could be TRBD1 or TRBD2 (5 bases each). The CDR3 is made up of 16 amino acids. V lost 2 bases and J lost 6, with 17 bases in between. CDR1 is MNHEY and CDR2 is SVGAGI in the germline V gene. The CDR3 here is CASSYRPPGPGNIQYF. The CDR3 region has the DNA TGTGCCAGCAGTTACCGGCCCCCGGGACCCGGAAACATTCAGTACTTC.

The table lists this clone with many counts. The chain carries TRBV5-1 and TRBJ2-7; D is unresolved. CDR3 size: 14 residues. Trimming stripped 0 bases from V and 5 bases from J, with 12 bases between. CDR1 and CDR2 from the germline V gene are SGHRS and YFSETQ. CDR3 region: CASSLGATLNEQYF. DNA for the CDR3: TGCGCCAGCAGCTTGGGGGCTACCTTAAACGAGCAGTACTTC.

This chain links TRBV6-2 or TRBV6-3 with TRBJ2-7; 7 nucleotides agree with TRBD1. CDR1 is MNHEY, CDR2 SVGEGT, per germline. CDR3 length: 16 amino acids. V was clipped by 2 bases and J by 4 bases; unmatched bases: 11. In nucleotides, the CDR3 is TGTGCCAGCAGTTACCTTCTGCCGGGACAGAAATACGAGCAGTACTTC. This codes for CASSYLLPGQKYEQYF.

This chain joins TRBV2 and TRBJ1-4; 7 bases match TRBD1. CDR3 length: 18 amino acids. With V trimmed by 4 bases and J by 0 bases, 11 bases remained unmatched. Germline values: CDR1 SNHLY, CDR2 FYNNEI. The CDR3 is CASSVRTGLTPTNEKLFF. CDR3 DNA: TGTGCCAGCAGTGTAAGGACAGGACTTACCCCAACTAATGAAAAACTGTTTTTT.

V gene TRBV23-1 combines with J gene TRBJ2-3; 13 positions match TRBD2. TRBV23-1 is annotated as an ORF whose role is uncertain. The CDR3 runs 21 residues. The junction had 19 bases not matched to a gene; V was cut back by 3 bases and J by 4 bases. CDR3 sequence reads: CASSHLTAGTSGTTYPDTQYF. CDR3 DNA: TGCGCCAGCAGTCATCTCACTGCCGGGACTAGCGGGACTACGTACCCAGATACGCAGTATTTT.

The chain joins TRBV5-1 to TRBJ2-7; 11 bases are shared with TRBD1. V gave up 0 bases and J gave up 6 bases; unmatched junction bases: 5. Germline loops: CDR1 SGHRS, CDR2 YFSETQ. This CDR3 region has 15 residues. The CDR3 reads CASSLAAGQGVEQYF. CDR3 nucleotide sequence: TGCGCCAGCAGCTTGGCGGCGGGACAGGGGGTCGAGCAGTACTTC.

CDR3 residues: CASSLGLAGGHEQYF. The CDR3 DNA follows: TGTGCCAGCAGCTTAGGACTAGCGGGGGGGCACGAGCAGTACTTC. The genes are TRBV7-6 and TRBJ2-7, with 14 positions matching TRBD2. From germline, CDR1 is SGHVS and CDR2 FNYEAQ. The CDR3 loop spans 15 amino acids. Germline trimming cut 1 base from V and 5 bases from J; bases unmatched to any gene: 1.